A selection of T cell receptor beta chains follows, all from one sample in a study of OX40 agonist ivuxolimab in advanced cancers. This table comes from immunoSEQ multiplex PCR, and its TCRdb copy is limited to in-frame clones, with some not included. The data show around 58,000 clones, about 89% seen once. Sequencing used CD4+ or CD8+ T cells sorted from blood, obtained in a trial of the OX40 agonist ivuxolimab. Every receptor here comes from an adult with an advanced solid tumor such as melanoma, head and neck, liver or kidney cancer. The CDR3 runs from the conserved cysteine through the conserved F or W. The order of the fields is V gene, D gene, clone size, J gene, CDR3 protein, CDR3 DNA. The D gene is left open where the match is weak. Size is omitted from some rows. Given values are once, few, many or a class for expanded clones.

V gene: TRBV6-5
D gene: NA
clone size: NA
J gene: TRBJ2-5
CDR3 protein: CASRGETQYF
CDR3 DNA: TGTGCCAGCAGAGGGGAGACCCAGTACTTC

V gene: TRBV5-4
D gene: NA
clone size: NA
J gene: TRBJ2-3
CDR3 protein: CASSLRTGTDTQYF
CDR3 DNA: TGTGCCAGCAGCTTAAGGACAGGCACAGATACGCAGTATTTT

V gene: TRBV2
D gene: TRBD2
clone size: NA
J gene: TRBJ2-5
CDR3 protein: CASTGGAGLAGEETQYF
CDR3 DNA: TGTGCCAGCACGGGCGGGGCCGGACTAGCGGGGGAAGAGACCCAGTACTTC

V gene: TRBV30
D gene: NA
clone size: NA
J gene: TRBJ2-7
CDR3 protein: CAWRRRGSFYEQYF
CDR3 DNA: TGTGCCTGGCGAAGACGGGGCTCATTCTACGAGCAGTACTTC

V gene: TRBV5-1
D gene: NA
clone size: NA
J gene: TRBJ2-3
CDR3 protein: CASKARQSTDTQYF
CDR3 DNA: TGCGCCAGCAAGGCCCGACAGAGCACAGATACGCAGTATTTT

V gene: TRBV19
D gene: NA
clone size: NA
J gene: TRBJ2-5
CDR3 protein: CASSIWQSGETQYF
CDR3 DNA: TGTGCCAGTAGTATATGGCAGTCGGGTGAGACCCAGTACTTC

V gene: TRBV30
D gene: TRBD2
clone size: NA
J gene: TRBJ2-1
CDR3 protein: CAWTAGASNEQFF
CDR3 DNA: TGTGCCTGGACAGCGGGAGCTTCCAATGAGCAGTTCTTC

V gene: TRBV6-6
D gene: NA
clone size: once
J gene: TRBJ1-5
CDR3 protein: CASTLQGTQPQHF
CDR3 DNA: TGTGCCAGCACCTTGCAGGGGACTCAGCCCCAGCATTTT

V gene: TRBV30
D gene: TRBD1
clone size: NA
J gene: TRBJ1-4
CDR3 protein: CAWSAGQAATNEKLFF
CDR3 DNA: TGTGCCTGGAGTGCCGGACAGGCAGCAACTAATGAAAAACTGTTTTTT

V gene: TRBV10-3
D gene: NA
clone size: NA
J gene: TRBJ1-5
CDR3 protein: CAIGGGGSQPQHF
CDR3 DNA: TGTGCCATCGGGGGTGGAGGTAGTCAGCCCCAGCATTTT

V gene: TRBV9
D gene: TRBD1
clone size: once
J gene: TRBJ1-2
CDR3 protein: CASSEQGAGGYTF
CDR3 DNA: TGTGCCAGCAGCGAACAGGGGGCGGGGGGCTACACCTTC

V gene: TRBV29-1
D gene: NA
clone size: NA
J gene: TRBJ1-2
CDR3 protein: CSVVGRTYGYTF
CDR3 DNA: TGCAGCGTTGTAGGGCGGACCTATGGCTACACCTTC

V gene: TRBV11-2
D gene: NA
clone size: NA
J gene: TRBJ1-5
CDR3 protein: CASSLTPQSNQPQHF
CDR3 DNA: TGTGCCAGCAGCTTAACCCCACAGAGCAATCAGCCCCAGCATTTT

V gene: TRBV19
D gene: TRBD2
clone size: NA
J gene: TRBJ2-5
CDR3 protein: CASSMGNSGGPRETQYF
CDR3 DNA: TGTGCCAGTAGTATGGGTAATAGCGGGGGCCCCCGGGAGACCCAGTACTTC

V gene: TRBV9
D gene: NA
clone size: NA
J gene: TRBJ1-1
CDR3 protein: CASSVQGGENTEAFF
CDR3 DNA: TGTGCCAGCAGCGTTCAGGGTGGAGAGAACACTGAAGCTTTCTTT

V gene: TRBV5-1
D gene: NA
clone size: NA
J gene: TRBJ1-4
CDR3 protein: CASSQGGLLEKLFF
CDR3 DNA: TGCGCCAGCAGCCAAGGCGGGCTCCTTGAAAAACTGTTTTTT

V gene: TRBV19
D gene: TRBD2
clone size: NA
J gene: TRBJ2-5
CDR3 protein: CASSGLAWETQYF
CDR3 DNA: TGTGCCTCCTCGGGACTAGCGTGGGAGACCCAGTACTTC

V gene: TRBV30
D gene: NA
clone size: NA
J gene: TRBJ2-3
CDR3 protein: CAWSPTSGSTDTQYF
CDR3 DNA: TGTGCCTGGAGTCCGACTAGTGGGTCTACAGATACGCAGTATTTT